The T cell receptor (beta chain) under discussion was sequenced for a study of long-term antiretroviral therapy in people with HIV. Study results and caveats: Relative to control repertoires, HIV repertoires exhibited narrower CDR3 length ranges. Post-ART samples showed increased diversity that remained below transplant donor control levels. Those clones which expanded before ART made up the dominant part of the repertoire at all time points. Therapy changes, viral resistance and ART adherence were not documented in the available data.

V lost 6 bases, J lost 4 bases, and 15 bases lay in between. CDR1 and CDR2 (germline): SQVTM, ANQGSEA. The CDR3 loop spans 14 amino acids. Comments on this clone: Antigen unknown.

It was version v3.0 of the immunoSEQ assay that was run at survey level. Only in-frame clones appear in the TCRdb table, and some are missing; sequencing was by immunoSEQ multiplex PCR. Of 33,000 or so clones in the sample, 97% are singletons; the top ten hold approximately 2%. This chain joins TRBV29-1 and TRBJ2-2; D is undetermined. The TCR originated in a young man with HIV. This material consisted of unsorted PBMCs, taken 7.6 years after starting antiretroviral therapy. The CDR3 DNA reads TGCAGCGTGCGAGCAAGGGATAGCACCGGGGAGCTGTTTTTT. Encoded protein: CSVRARDSTGELFF.